This T cell receptor beta chain was observed in a study of identical twins. Overall study results and limits: For out-of-frame alpha sequences shared by twins, low generation probability was in excess.

CDR1 is SNHLY and CDR2 is FYNNEI in the germline V gene. The germline V and J ends were trimmed by 8 bases and 7 bases, with 15 bases remaining between them. This CDR3 is built from 13 residues. About this clonotype: As yet, its antigen is unknown.

With template switching, a universal primer site was added, and the cDNA carried unique molecular identifiers. TCRdb analysed the 5' RACE reads with MiXCR anew, one entry per CDR3 protein. The repertoire holds roughly 470,000 distinct CDR3 sequences, roughly an eighth seen once, with about 0.94% in the top ten. The sample was also linked to a second study, of yellow fever vaccine responses in identical twins.

Sequencing was done on a sample of CD4+ T cells sorted from blood. The sequence came from a woman in her late teens or twenties in good health. V usage is TRBV2 and J usage is TRBJ2-1; the D is unclear. CDR3 protein: CASPAFNGNEQFF. CDR3 coding DNA: TGTGCCAGCCCCGCGTTCAACGGGAATGAGCAGTTCTTC.